These 19 T cell receptor beta chains originate from one sample sequenced in a study of blood T cell repertoires in COVID-19. The method was immunoSEQ multiplex PCR; TCRdb's version includes in-frame clones alone and lacks a portion of them. Of tens of thousands of clones listed, roughly 80% are singletons. Sequences were obtained from peripheral blood. The receptors derive from a man between 65 and 85 years old with acute or convalescent COVID-19.

The chain is built from TRBV5-1 and TRBJ2-3; the D is unclear. The CDR3 totals 14 residues. Germline V gives CDR1 SGHRS, CDR2 YFSETQ. The V gene lost 0 bases and the J gene lost 2 bases, with 7 bases spanning the gap. CDR3 sequence: CASSLEQITDTQYF. The CDR3 nucleotides are TGCGCCAGCAGCTTGGAACAGATCACAGATACGCAGTATTTT.

The chain joins TRBV7-2 to TRBJ1-5, with D perhaps TRBD1 (6 bases). Trimming left V 4 bases short and J 6 bases short, with 13 bases between. Germline lookup yields CDR1 SGHTA and CDR2 FQGNSA. The CDR3 covers 14 residues. In DNA, the CDR3 is TGTGCCAGCAGCTCCAGGGGCCTCGGTCAGCCCCAGCATTTT. This translates into CASSSRGLGQPQHF. Full variable domain (rest looked up from reference TRBV7-2 and TRBJ1-5): GAGVSQSPSNKVTEKGKDVELRCDPISGHTALYWYRQSLGQGLEFLIYFQGNSAPDKSGLPSDRFSAERTGGSVSTLTIQRTQQEDSAVYLCASSSRGLGQPQHFGDGTRLSIL.

About this clone: The germline gene is not matched at one end of the junction; a read error may be the cause. This chain connects TRBV7-7 to TRBJ2-1; D is perhaps TRBD2 (7 bases). Germline CDR1 SSHAT, CDR2 FNYEAQ (reference sequence). The CDR3 runs 16 residues. CDR3 residues: CASSLGLRGPGEGQFF. The CDR3 DNA reads as TGTGCTAGCAGCTTAGGGTTGCGGGGGCCGGGTGAGGGGCAGTTCTTC.

In the case of this clone: At one boundary the junction diverges from the germline segment, which might be a read error. The chain joins TRBV7-7 to TRBJ1-3; a weak D match, TRBD1 (6 bases). This CDR3 has 14 amino acids. The germline gives CDR1 SSHAT, CDR2 FNYEAQ (reference sequence). This chain's CDR3 is CASSLDSSGNTIYF. The CDR3 coding sequence is TGTGCTAGCAGCTTGGACAGTTCTGGAAACACCATATATTTT.

The rearrangement links TRBV24-1 to TRBJ1-6; D call uncertain. CDR3 length: 14 amino acids. Germline loops: CDR1 KGHDR, CDR2 SFDVKD. Between the trimmed V and J ends, which lost 0 bases and 12 bases, there was a span of 11 bases. Here the CDR3 reads CATSDLSQPRPLHF. The CDR3 bases are TGTGCCACCAGTGATTTGAGCCAGCCTAGACCCCTCCACTTT.

The chain is built from TRBV18 and TRBJ1-5; D remains unclear. The CDR3 loop spans 14 amino acids. Germline values: CDR1 KGHSH, CDR2 LQKENI. V lost 1 base to trimming and J lost 5 bases, with 9 bases between them. The CDR3 bases are TGTGCCAGCTCACCACAAAGGAGGGATCAGCCCCAGCATTTT. It translates to CASSPQRRDQPQHF.

The rearrangement joins TRBV6-6 to TRBJ1-6; D is perhaps TRBD1 (6 bases). Germline values: CDR1 MNHNY, CDR2 SVGAGI (reference sequence). The CDR3 consists of 17 residues. The V end was cut by 5 bases, the J end by 6 bases, with 20 bases between. Here the CDR3 reads CASSLRGDTIGNSPLHF. CDR3 coding DNA: TGTGCCAGCAGTCTACGGGGGGACACAATAGGTAATTCACCCCTCCACTTT.

V usage is TRBV7-2 and J usage is TRBJ1-1; D gene uncertain. Trimming pared 2 bases from V and 1 base from J, leaving 8 bases between. This CDR3 has 14 amino acids. Germline assignment: CDR1 SGHTA and CDR2 FQGNSA. The CDR3 sequence is CASSLSRGNTEAFF. For the CDR3, the DNA is TGTGCCAGCAGCTTATCCCGGGGGAACACTGAAGCTTTCTTT.

This chain links TRBV6-2 or TRBV6-3 with TRBJ1-2; 7 positions match TRBD1. CDR1 and CDR2 from the germline V gene are MNHEY and SVGEGT. This CDR3 region has 14 residues. The junction had 8 bases not matched to a gene; V was cut back by 6 bases and J by 4 bases. CDR3 sequence (DNA): TGTGCCAGCAGCACCAGGACAGGACGCTATGGCTACACCTTC. Amino acid sequence: CASSTRTGRYGYTF.

The rearrangement uses TRBV10-3 and TRBJ2-7; possibly TRBD2 for D (6 bases). This CDR3 comprises 14 residues. Trimming took off 3 bases at V and 2 bases at J, with 11 bases between the two ends. Germline lookup yields CDR1 ENHRY and CDR2 SYGVKD. CDR3 DNA sequence: TGTGCCATCAGTGAAGGGTGGGGGGCCTACGAGCAGTACTTC. This sequence encodes CAISEGWGAYEQYF.

The J gene is TRBJ2-3, the V gene TRBV3-1 (or the pseudogene TRBV3-2); D might be TRBD1 (6 bases). This CDR3 is built from 14 residues. Deletions cut 3 bases from V and 1 base from J, with 8 bases between. Germline V CDR1 and CDR2: LGHDT, YNNKEL (reference sequence). This CDR3 reads CASSQAGGTDTQYF. CDR3 in DNA: TGTGCCAGCAGCCAGGCAGGGGGCACAGATACGCAGTATTTT.

This clone turned up a few times. J is TRBJ1-5 and V is TRBV19; the D is unclear. V was cut by 3 bases and J by 3 bases, with 9 bases left in between. The CDR3 sequence is 14 residues long. Per the germline V gene, CDR1 is LNHDA and CDR2 is SQIVND (reference sequence). The CDR3, as DNA: TGTGCCAGTAGTATTGAGCGGATCAATCAGCCCCAGCATTTT. Its translation: CASSIERINQPQHF. Full variable domain (remainder filled in from reference TRBV19 and TRBJ1-5): DGGITQSPKYLFRKEGQNVTLSCEQNLNHDAMYWYRQDPGQGLRLIYYSQIVNDFQKGDIAEGYSVSREKKESFPLTVTSAQKNPTAFYLCASSIERINQPQHFGDGTRLSIL.

V gene TRBV6-2 or TRBV6-3 combines with J gene TRBJ2-7; D possibly corresponds to TRBD1 (6 bases). V dropped 5 bases and J dropped 1 base, with 18 bases sitting between them. Germline CDR1 reads MNHEY; CDR2 reads SVGEGT. CDR3 length: 16 residues. The CDR3 region is CASSRTRGRGSYEQYF. The DNA for the CDR3 is TGTGCCAGCAGTAGAACCAGGGGAAGGGGATCCTACGAGCAGTACTTC.

The gene calls are TRBV6-5 and TRBJ1-2; D possibly corresponds to TRBD1 (6 bases). The germline V and J ends were trimmed by 6 bases and 8 bases, with 19 bases remaining between them. CDR3 length: 14 residues. Germline values: CDR1 MNHEY, CDR2 SVGAGI. The CDR3 nucleotides read TGTGCCAGCAGCCTAAGGTCATCAGGGGAGGGCTACACCTTC. Its protein is CASSLRSSGEGYTF.

This clone has just a few counts. V and J are TRBV4-1 and TRBJ2-7; 9 nucleotides align to TRBD2. The CDR3 runs to 19 residues. With 2 bases clipped from V and 0 bases from J, the junction kept 14 bases outside the gene matches. Germline CDR1 is MGHRA and CDR2 is YSYEKL. CDR3 in DNA: TGCGCCAGCAGCCAAAAGGCCGCGACTGCTAGCGGGGCCTCCTACGAGCAGTACTTC. This gives the protein CASSQKAATASGASYEQYF.

The chain couples TRBV12-5 to TRBJ1-5, with 9 bases lining up with TRBD1. V trimming: 4 bases; J trimming: 7 bases; junction bases outside the gene matches: 5. The CDR3 length is 14 residues. CDR1 and CDR2 (germline): LGHNT, FRNRAP. The CDR3 coding sequence is TGTGCTAGTGGTTCCACAGGGGGCAGGCAGCCCCAGCATTTT. Protein: CASGSTGGRQPQHF.

The V gene is TRBV7-4, the J gene TRBJ2-1; TRBD2 aligns across 11 bases. J gave up 9 bases and V 3 bases, and 25 bases lay outside the gene matches. This CDR3 comprises 21 residues. Germline CDR1 reads SGHVT; CDR2 reads SQSDAQ. The CDR3 loop reads CASSFCGGWLAGGFVGGEQFF. For the CDR3, the DNA is TGTGCCAGCAGCTTTTGCGGTGGGTGGCTAGCGGGGGGTTTTGTTGGTGGTGAGCAGTTCTTC.

The chain uses TRBV2 and TRBJ2-3; the match to TRBD2 covers 8 bases. There are 13 residues in the CDR3. V was pared by 4 bases and J by 12 bases, with 9 bases of the junction left unmatched. Germline values: CDR1 SNHLY, CDR2 FYNNEI. The CDR3 DNA is TGTGCCAGCAGTGGGAGAAGCGGGGGCCCCCAGTATTTT. Translating it yields CASSGRSGGPQYF.

The rearrangement links TRBV15 to TRBJ2-3; D uncertain. V was clipped by 0 bases and J by 5 bases, with 12 bases between them. Per germline, CDR1 LNHNV and CDR2 YYDKDF (reference sequence). The CDR3 loop spans 15 amino acids. The CDR3 DNA follows: TGTGCCACCAGCAGAGATCTTCCCCGAGGAGATACGCAGTATTTT. Translating it yields CATSRDLPRGDTQYF.